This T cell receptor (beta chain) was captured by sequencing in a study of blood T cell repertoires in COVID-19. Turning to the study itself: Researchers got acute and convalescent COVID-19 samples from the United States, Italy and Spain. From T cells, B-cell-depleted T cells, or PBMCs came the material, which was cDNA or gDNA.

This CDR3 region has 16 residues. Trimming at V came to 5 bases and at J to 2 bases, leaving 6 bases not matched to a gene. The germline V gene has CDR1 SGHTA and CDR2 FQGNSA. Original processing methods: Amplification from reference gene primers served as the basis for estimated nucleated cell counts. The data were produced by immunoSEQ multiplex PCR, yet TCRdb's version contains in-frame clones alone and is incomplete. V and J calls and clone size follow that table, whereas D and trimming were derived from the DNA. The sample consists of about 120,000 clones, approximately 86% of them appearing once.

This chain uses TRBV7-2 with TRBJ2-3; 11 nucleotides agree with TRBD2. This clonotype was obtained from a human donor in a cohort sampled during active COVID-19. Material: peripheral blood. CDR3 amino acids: CASSPWTSGYTDTQYF. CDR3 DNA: TGTGCCAGCAGCCCCTGGACTAGCGGGTACACAGATACGCAGTATTTT.